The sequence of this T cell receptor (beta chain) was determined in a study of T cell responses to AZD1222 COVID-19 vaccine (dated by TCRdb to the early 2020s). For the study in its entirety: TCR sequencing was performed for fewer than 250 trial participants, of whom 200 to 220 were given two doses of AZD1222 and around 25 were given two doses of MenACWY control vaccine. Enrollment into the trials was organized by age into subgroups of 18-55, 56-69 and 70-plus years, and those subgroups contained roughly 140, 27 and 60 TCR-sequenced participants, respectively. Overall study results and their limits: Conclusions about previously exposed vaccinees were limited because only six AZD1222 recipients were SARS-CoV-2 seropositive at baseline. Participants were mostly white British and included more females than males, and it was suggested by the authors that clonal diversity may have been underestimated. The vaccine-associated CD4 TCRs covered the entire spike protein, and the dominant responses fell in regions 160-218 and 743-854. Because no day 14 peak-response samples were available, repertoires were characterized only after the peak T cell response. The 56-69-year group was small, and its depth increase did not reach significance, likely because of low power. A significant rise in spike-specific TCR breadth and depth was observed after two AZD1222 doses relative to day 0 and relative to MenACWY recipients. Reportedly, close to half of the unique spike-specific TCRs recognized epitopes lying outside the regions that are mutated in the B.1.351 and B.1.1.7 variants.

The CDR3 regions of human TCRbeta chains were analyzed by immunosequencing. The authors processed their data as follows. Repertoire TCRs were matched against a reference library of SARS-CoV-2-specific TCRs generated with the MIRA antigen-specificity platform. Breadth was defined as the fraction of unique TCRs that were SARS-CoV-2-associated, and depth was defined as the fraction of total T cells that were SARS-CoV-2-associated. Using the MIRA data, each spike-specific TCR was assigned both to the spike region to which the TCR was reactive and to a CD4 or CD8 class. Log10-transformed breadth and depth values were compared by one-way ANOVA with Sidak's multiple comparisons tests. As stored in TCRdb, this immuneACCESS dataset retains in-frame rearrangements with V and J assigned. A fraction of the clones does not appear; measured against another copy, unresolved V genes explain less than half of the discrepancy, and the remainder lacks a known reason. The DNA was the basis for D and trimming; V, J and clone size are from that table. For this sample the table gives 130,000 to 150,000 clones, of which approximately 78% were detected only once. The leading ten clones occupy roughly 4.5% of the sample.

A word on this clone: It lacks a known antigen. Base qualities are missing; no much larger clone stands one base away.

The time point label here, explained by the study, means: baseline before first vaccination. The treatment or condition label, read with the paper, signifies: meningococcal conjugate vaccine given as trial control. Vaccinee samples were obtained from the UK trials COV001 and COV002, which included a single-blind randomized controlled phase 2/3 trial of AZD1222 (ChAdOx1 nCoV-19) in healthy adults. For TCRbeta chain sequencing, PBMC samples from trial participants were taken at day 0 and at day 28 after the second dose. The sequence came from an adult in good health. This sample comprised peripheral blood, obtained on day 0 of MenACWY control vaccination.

The DNA sequence is given as TGTGCCAGCAGCTTACAGGATTCGGGGAATTCACCCCTCCACTTT. This yields the protein CASSLQDSGNSPLHF. This chain joins TRBV11-2 to TRBJ1-6; a confident D gene designation cannot be given. Its CDR3 holds 15 amino acids, cysteine through phenylalanine. Only the CDR3 DNA is retained, 45 bases long and in frame from the first base. V is reduced by 2 bases and J by 7 bases, leaving a spacing of 12 bases between them. The germline V gene encodes CDR1 SGHAT and CDR2 FQNNGV. This CDR3, with the reference TRBV11-2 and TRBJ1-6 proteins standing in past its ends, gives the full variable domain EAGVAQSPRYKIIEKRQSVAFWCNPISGHATLYWYQQILGQGPKLLIQFQNNGVVDDSQLPKDRFSAERLKGVDSTLKIQPAKLEDSAVYLCASSLQDSGNSPLHFGNGTRLTVT.